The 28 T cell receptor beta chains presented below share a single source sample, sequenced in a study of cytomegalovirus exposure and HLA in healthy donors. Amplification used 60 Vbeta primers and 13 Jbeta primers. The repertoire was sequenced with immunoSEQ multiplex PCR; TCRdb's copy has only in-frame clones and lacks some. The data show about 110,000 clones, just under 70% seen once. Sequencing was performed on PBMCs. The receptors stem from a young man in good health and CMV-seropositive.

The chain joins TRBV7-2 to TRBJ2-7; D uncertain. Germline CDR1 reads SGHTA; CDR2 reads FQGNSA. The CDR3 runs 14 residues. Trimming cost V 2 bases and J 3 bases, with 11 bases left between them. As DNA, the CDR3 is TGTGCCAGCAGCTTAAACCCACTCAACTACGAGCAGTACGTC. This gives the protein CASSLNPLNYEQYV.

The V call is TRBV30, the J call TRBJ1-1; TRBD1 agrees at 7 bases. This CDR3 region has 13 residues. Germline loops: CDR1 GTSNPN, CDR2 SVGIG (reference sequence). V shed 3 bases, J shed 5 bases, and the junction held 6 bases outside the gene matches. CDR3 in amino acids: CAWRRGPGTEAFF. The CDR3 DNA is TGTGCCTGGAGGAGGGGGCCAGGGACTGAAGCTTTCTTT.

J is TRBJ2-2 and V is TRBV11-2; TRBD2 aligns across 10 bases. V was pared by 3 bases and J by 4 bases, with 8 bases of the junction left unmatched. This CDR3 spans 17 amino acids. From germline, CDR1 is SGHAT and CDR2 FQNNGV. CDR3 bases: TGTGCCAGCAGCTTTAGTCGACTAGCGGGCCGCACCGGGGAGCTGTTTTTT. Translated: CASSFSRLAGRTGELFF.

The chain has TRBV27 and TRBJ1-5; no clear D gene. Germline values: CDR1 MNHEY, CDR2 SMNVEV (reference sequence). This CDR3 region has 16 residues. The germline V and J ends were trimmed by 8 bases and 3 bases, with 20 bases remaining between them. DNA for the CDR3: TGTGCCAGCGGGCGACCCCGGGGAGGGTACAATCAGCCCCAGCATTTT. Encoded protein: CASGRPRGGYNQPQHF.

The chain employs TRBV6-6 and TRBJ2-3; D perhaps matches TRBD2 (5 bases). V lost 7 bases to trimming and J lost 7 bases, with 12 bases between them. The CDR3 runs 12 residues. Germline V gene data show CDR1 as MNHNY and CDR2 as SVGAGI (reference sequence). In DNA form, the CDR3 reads TGTGCCAGCACCAAAGGGAGTAATACGCAGTATTTT. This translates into CASTKGSNTQYF.

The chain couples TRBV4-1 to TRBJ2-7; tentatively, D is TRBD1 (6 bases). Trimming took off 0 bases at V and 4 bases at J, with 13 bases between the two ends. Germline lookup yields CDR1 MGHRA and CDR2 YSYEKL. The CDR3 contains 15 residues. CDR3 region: CASSQEGAGEYEQYF. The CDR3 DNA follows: TGCGCCAGCAGCCAAGAGGGGGCAGGGGAGTACGAGCAGTACTTC.

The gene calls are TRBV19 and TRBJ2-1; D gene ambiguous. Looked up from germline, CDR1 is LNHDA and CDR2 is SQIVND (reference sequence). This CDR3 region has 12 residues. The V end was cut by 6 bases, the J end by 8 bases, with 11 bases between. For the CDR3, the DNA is TGTGCCAGTAGAAAATCTATTTATGAGCAGTTCTTC. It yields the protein CASRKSIYEQFF.

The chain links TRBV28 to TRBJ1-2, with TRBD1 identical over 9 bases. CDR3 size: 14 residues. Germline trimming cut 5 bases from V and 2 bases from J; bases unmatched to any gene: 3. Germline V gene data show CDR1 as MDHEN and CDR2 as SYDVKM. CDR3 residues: CASSEGQGNYGYTF. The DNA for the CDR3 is TGTGCCAGCAGTGAGGGACAGGGCAACTATGGCTACACCTTC.

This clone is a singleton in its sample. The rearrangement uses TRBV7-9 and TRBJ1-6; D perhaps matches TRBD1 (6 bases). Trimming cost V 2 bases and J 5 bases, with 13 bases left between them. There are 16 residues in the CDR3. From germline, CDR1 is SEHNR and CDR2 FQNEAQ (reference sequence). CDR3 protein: CASSLTQGSNNSPLHF. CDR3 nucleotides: TGTGCCAGCAGCTTAACCCAGGGGTCGAATAATTCACCCCTCCACTTT.

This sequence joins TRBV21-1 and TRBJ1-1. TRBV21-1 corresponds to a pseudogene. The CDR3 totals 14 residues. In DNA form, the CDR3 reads TGTGCCGAGAGGGGGGGGGTCAGGTGGACTGAAGCTTTCTTT. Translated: CAERGGVRWTEAFF.

CDR3 DNA sequence: TGTGCCAGCAGCACTAGGCGAGGGGGGGACAGGACGCCTAACACTGAAGCTTTCTTT. It specifies CASSTRRGGDRTPNTEAFF. The chain recombines TRBV7-2 with TRBJ1-1, with TRBD1 matching 8 bases. V shed 5 bases and J 2 bases; nucleotides not matched to a gene: 19. CDR3 length equals 19 residues. Germline V gene data show CDR1 as SGHTA and CDR2 as FQGNSA.

The CDR3 is CASSWGLSGNTEAFF. The CDR3 DNA follows: TGCGCCAGCAGCTGGGGACTCAGCGGGAACACTGAAGCTTTCTTT. The rearrangement joins TRBV5-1 to TRBJ1-1, with a weak D call TRBD1 (5 bases). Trimming stripped 3 bases from V and 1 base from J, with 13 bases between. This CDR3 region has 15 residues. The germline CDR1 and CDR2 sequences are SGHRS and YFSETQ.

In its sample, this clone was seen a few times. The CDR3 nucleotides are TGTGCCAGTAGTATTAGGGAGAAAATGGGTGAAAAACTGTTTTTT. Translation: CASSIREKMGEKLFF. V is TRBV19 and J is TRBJ1-4, with D uncertain. CDR1 is LNHDA, CDR2 SQIVND, per germline (reference sequence). The V and J ends lost 3 bases and 7 bases respectively, with 15 bases between them. The CDR3 is 15 amino acids. Filled out from reference TRBV19 and TRBJ1-4, the complete variable domain reads DGGITQSPKYLFRKEGQNVTLSCEQNLNHDAMYWYRQDPGQGLRLIYYSQIVNDFQKGDIAEGYSVSREKKESFPLTVTSAQKNPTAFYLCASSIREKMGEKLFFGSGTQLSVL.

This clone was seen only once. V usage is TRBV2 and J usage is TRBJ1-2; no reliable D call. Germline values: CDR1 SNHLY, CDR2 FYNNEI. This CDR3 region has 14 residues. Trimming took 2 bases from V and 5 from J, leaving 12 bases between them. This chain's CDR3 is CASSENSLSYGYTF. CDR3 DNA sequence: TGTGCCAGCAGTGAAAACAGCTTATCTTATGGCTACACCTTC.

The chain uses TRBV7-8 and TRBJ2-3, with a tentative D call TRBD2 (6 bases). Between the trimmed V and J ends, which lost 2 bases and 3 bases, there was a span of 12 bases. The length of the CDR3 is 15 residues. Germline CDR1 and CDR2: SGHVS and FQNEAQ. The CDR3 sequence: CASSLTELATDTQYF. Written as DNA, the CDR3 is TGTGCCAGCAGCTTAACTGAACTAGCAACAGATACGCAGTATTTT.

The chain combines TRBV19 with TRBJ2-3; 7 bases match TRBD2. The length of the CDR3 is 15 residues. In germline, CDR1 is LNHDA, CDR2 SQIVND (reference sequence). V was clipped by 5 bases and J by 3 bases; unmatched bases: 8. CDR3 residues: CASSPGLVGTDTQYF. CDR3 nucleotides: TGTGCCAGTAGTCCCGGACTAGTAGGGACAGATACGCAGTATTTT.

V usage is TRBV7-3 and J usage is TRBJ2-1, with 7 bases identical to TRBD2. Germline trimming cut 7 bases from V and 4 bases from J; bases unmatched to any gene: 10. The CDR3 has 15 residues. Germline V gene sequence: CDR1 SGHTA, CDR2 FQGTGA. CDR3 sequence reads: CASTTTGGKYNEQFF. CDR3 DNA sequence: TGTGCCAGCACCACTACGGGGGGTAAATACAATGAGCAGTTCTTC.

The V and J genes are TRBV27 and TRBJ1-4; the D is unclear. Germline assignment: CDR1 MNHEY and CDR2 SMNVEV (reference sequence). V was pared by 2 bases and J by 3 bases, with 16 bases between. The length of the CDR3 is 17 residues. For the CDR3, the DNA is TGTGCCAGCAGTTTAGTTGGGAGAAGTAAGGCTAATGAAAAACTGTTTTTT. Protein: CASSLVGRSKANEKLFF.

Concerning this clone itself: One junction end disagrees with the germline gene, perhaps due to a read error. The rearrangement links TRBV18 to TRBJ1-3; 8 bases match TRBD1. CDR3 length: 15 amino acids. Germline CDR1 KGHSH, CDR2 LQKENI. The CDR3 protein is CASSPQGVQENTIYF. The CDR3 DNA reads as TGTGCCAGCTCGCCACAGGGGGTGCAGGAAAACACCATATATTTT.

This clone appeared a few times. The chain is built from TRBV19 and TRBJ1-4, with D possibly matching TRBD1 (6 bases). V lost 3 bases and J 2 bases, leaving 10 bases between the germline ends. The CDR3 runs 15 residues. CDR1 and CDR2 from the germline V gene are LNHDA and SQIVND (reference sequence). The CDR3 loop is CASSMGAGTNEKLFF. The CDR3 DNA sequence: TGTGCCAGTAGTATGGGGGCTGGGACTAATGAAAAACTGTTTTTT. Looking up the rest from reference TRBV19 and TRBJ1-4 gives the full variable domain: DGGITQSPKYLFRKEGQNVTLSCEQNLNHDAMYWYRQDPGQGLRLIYYSQIVNDFQKGDIAEGYSVSREKKESFPLTVTSAQKNPTAFYLCASSMGAGTNEKLFFGSGTQLSVL.

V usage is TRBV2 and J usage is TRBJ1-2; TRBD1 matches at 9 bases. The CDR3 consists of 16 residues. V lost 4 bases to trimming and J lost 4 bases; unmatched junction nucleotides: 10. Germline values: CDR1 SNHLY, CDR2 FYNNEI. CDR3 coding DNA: TGTGCCAGCAGTGTACCGAGGACAGGGGAGCTCTATGGCTACACCTTC. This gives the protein CASSVPRTGELYGYTF.

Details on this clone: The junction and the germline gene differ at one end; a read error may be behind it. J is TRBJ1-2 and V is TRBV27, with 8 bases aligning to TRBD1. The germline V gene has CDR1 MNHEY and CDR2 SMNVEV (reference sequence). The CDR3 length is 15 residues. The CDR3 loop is CASRLSTGGSWGYTF. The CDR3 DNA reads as TGTGCCAGCAGGTTATCAACAGGGGGTTCTTGGGGCTACACCTTC.

The CDR3 region has the DNA TGTGCCAGCAGCTTGTCGGGAGTCAAAACAGATACGCAGTATTTT. Residues: CASSLSGVKTDTQYF. The J gene is TRBJ2-3, the V gene TRBV5-8, with D possibly being TRBD2 (6 bases). The CDR3 sequence is 15 residues long. The ends were cut back, 1 base at V and 3 bases at J, with 12 bases in the middle. Germline CDR1 SGHTS, CDR2 YDEGEE.

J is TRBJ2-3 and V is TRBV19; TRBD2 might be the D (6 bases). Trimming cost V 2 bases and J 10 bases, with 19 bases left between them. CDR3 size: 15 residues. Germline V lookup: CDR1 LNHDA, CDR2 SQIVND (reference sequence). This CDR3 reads CASSIWGTVPAAQYF. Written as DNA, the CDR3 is TGTGCCAGTAGTATATGGGGGACTGTCCCGGCTGCGCAGTATTTT.

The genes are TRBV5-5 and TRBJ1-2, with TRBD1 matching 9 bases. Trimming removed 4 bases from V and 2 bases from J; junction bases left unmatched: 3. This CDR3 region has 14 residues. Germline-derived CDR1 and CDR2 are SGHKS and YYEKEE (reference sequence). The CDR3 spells CASSLGTGNYGYTF. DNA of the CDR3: TGTGCCAGCAGCCTCGGGACAGGGAACTATGGCTACACCTTC.

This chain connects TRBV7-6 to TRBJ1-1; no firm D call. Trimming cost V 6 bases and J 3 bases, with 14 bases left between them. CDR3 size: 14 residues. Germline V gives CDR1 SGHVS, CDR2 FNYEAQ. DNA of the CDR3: TGTGCCAGCAGTCTGGAAGGGAGGGACACTGAAGCTTTCTTT. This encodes CASSLEGRDTEAFF. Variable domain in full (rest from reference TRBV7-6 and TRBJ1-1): GAGVSQSPRYKVTKRGQDVALRCDPISGHVSLYWYRQALGQGPEFLTYFNYEAQQDKSGLPNDRFSAERPEGSISTLTIQRTEQRDSAMYRCASSLEGRDTEAFFGQGTRLTVV.

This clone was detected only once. CDR3: CASSLYEVSGGQGLDYTF. The CDR3 DNA is TGCGCCAGCAGCTTGTACGAAGTTTCGGGAGGACAGGGGCTTGACTACACCTTC. The V call is TRBV5-1, the J call TRBJ1-2, with 9 bases lining up with TRBD1. The V segment lost 1 base and the J segment 10 bases; nucleotides outside the gene matches: 20. The CDR3 totals 18 residues. Germline V gives CDR1 SGHRS, CDR2 YFSETQ.

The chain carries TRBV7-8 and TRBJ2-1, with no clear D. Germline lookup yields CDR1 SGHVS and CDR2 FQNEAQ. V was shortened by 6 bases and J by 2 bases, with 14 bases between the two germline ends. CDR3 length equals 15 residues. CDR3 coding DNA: TGTGCCAGCAGACCACGGTCCCCTACCTACAATGAGCAGTTCTTC. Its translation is CASRPRSPTYNEQFF.